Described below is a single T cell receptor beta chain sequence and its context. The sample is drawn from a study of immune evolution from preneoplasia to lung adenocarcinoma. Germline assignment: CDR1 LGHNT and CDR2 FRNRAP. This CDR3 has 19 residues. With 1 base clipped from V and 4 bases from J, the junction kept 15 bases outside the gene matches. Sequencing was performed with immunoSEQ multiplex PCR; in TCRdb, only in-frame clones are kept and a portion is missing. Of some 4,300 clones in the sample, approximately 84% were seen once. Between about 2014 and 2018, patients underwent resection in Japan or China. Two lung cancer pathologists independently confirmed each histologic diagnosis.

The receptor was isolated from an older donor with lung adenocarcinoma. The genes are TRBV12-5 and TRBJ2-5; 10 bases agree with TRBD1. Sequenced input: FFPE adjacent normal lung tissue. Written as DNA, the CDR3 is TGTGCTAGTGGTTTGGCCCCCTGGACCGGGACAGGGGTGGCAGAGACCCAGTACTTC. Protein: CASGLAPWTGTGVAETQYF. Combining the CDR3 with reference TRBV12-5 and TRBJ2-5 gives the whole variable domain DARVTQTPRHKVTEMGQEVTMRCQPILGHNTVFWYRQTMMQGLELLAYFRNRAPLDDSGMPKDRFSAEMPDATLATLKIQPSEPRDSAVYFCASGLAPWTGTGVAETQYFGPGTRLLVL.